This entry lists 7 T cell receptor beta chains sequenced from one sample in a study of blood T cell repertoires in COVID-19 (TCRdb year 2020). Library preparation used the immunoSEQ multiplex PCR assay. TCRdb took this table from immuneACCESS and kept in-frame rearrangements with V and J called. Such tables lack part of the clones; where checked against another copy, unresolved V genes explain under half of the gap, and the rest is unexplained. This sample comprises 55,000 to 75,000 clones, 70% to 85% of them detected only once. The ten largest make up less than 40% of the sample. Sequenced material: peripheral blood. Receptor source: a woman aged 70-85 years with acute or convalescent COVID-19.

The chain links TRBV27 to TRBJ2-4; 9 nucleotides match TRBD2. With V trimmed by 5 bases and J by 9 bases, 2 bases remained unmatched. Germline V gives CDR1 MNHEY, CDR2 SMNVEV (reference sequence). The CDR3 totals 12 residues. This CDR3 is CASSKAGGIQYF. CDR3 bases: TGTGCCAGCAGTAAAGCGGGAGGCATTCAGTACTTC.

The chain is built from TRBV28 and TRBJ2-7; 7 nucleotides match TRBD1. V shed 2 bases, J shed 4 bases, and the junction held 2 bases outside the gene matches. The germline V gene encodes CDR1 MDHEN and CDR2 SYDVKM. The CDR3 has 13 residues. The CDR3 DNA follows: TGTGCCAGCAGTTTAGGGACAGAGTACGAGCAGTACTTC. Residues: CASSLGTEYEQYF.

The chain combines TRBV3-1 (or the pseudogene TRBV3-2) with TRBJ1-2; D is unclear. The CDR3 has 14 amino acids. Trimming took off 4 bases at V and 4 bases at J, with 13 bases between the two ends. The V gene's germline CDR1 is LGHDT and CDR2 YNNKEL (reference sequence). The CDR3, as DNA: TGTGCCAGCAGCCTTCAAGGGAGGAGCTATGGCTACACCTTC. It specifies CASSLQGRSYGYTF.

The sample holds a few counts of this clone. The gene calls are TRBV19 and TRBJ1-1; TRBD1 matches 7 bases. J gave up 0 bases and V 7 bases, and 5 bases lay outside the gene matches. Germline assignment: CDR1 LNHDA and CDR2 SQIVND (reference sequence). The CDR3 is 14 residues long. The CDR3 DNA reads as TGTGCCAGTAAGACAGGGATCATGAACACTGAAGCTTTCTTT. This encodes CASKTGIMNTEAFF.

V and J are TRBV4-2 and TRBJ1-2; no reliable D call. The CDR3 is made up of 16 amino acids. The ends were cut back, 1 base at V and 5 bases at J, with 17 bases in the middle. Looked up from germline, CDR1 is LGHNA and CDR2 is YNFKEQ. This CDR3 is CASSQAGADRGYGYTF. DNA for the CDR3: TGTGCCAGCAGCCAAGCCGGCGCTGACCGCGGATATGGCTACACCTTC.

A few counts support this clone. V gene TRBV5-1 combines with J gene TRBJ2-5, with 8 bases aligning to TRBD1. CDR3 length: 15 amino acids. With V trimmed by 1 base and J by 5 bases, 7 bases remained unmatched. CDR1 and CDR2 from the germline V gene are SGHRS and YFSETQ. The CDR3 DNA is TGCGCCAGCAGCTTGACCGGGGACAGGCGGGAGACCCAGTACTTC. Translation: CASSLTGDRRETQYF. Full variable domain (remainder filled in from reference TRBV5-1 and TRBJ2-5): KAGVTQTPRYLIKTRGQQVTLSCSPISGHRSVSWYQQTPGQGLQFLFEYFSETQRNKGNFPGRFSGRQFSNSRSEMNVSTLELGDSALYLCASSLTGDRRETQYFGPGTRLLVL.

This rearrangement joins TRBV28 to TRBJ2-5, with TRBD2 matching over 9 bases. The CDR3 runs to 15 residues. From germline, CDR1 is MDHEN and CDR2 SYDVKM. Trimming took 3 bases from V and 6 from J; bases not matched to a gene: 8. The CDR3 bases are TGTGCCAGCAGTTTTGGAGCTAGCGGGAAGAAGACCCAGTACTTC. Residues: CASSFGASGKKTQYF.